This section outlines one TCR beta chain sequence together with its context. This sample was taken from a study of blood T cell repertoires in COVID-19. Method: immunoSEQ multiplex PCR; TCRdb's copy keeps in-frame clones and lacks some. This sample has roughly 100,000 clones, with roughly 80% found just once. CDR3 length: 13 residues. Trimming took off 4 bases at V and 9 bases at J, with 13 bases between the two ends. Germline-derived CDR1 and CDR2 are SGHAT and FQNNGV. The sequence was collected from an elderly man with active or convalescent COVID-19. V and J are TRBV11-2 and TRBJ2-1; D is ambiguous. The sequenced material came from peripheral blood. In DNA, the CDR3 is TGTGCCAGCAGCTCACTCCGCTCGGGTGAGCAGTTCTTC. Amino acids: CASSSLRSGEQFF.